This T cell receptor beta chain appears in the sequencing data of a study of control samples from healthy donors and cancer patients. Only in-frame clones appear in the TCRdb table, and some are missing; sequencing was by immunoSEQ multiplex PCR. This sample has about 27,000 clones, with roughly 93% found just once. The ends were cut back, 0 bases at V and 8 bases at J, with 9 bases in the middle. This CDR3 has 13 amino acids. Germline loops: CDR1 SGHDN, CDR2 FVKESK. Sequences were obtained from PBMCs. The chain carries TRBV14 and TRBJ2-3, with D hard to call. This clonotype originated in a man aged 50-59 years with lung cancer. The CDR3 spells CASSQEARATQYF. The CDR3 DNA reads as TGTGCCAGCAGCCAAGAGGCAAGAGCTACGCAGTATTTT.